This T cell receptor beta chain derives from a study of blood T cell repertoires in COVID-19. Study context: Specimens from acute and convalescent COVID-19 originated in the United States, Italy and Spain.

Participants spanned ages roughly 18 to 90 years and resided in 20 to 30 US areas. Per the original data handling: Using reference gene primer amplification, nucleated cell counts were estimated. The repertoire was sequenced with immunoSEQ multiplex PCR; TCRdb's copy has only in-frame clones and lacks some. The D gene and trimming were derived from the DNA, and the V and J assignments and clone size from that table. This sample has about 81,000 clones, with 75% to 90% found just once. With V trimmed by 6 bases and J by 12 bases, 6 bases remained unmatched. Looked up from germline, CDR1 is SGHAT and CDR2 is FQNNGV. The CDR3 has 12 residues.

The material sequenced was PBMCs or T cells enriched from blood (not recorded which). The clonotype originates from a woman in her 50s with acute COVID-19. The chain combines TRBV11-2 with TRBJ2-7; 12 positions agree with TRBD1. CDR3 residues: CASSPGTGGLYF. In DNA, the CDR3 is TGTGCCAGCAGTCCCGGGACAGGGGGCCTGTACTTC. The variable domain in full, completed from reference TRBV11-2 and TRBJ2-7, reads EAGVAQSPRYKIIEKRQSVAFWCNPISGHATLYWYQQILGQGPKLLIQFQNNGVVDDSQLPKDRFSAERLKGVDSTLKIQPAKLEDSAVYLCASSPGTGGLYFGPGTRLTVT.